Shown below are 29 T cell receptor beta chains from a single sample sequenced in a study of cytomegalovirus exposure and HLA in healthy donors. The primer mix had 60 Vbeta and 13 Jbeta primers. TCRdb keeps only in-frame clones here, not all; method: immunoSEQ multiplex PCR. The sample includes about 200,000 clones, 75% to 85% of them seen just once. What was sequenced was PBMCs. The receptor set was obtained from a girl aged 5 to 17 in good health and CMV-seropositive.

V gene TRBV5-4 combines with J gene TRBJ2-3; 9 nucleotides align to TRBD1. Germline CDR1 is SGHNT and CDR2 is YYREEE (reference sequence). The CDR3 is 15 residues long. Germline trimming cut 4 bases from V and 3 bases from J; bases unmatched to any gene: 6. The CDR3 protein is CASSITGGDTDTQYF. The CDR3, as DNA: TGTGCCAGCAGCATAACAGGGGGCGATACAGATACGCAGTATTTT.

The chain is built from TRBV10-3 and TRBJ2-4; TRBD2 aligns across 7 bases. The germline gives CDR1 ENHRY, CDR2 SYGVKD. The CDR3 length is 19 residues. V was clipped by 2 bases and J by 0 bases; unmatched bases: 13. This chain's CDR3 is CAISETGTTRLLAKNIQYF. The CDR3 region has the DNA TGTGCCATCAGTGAGACCGGGACTACCCGACTTCTAGCCAAAAACATTCAGTACTTC.

V usage is TRBV2 and J usage is TRBJ1-2; D is perhaps TRBD1 (5 bases). V shed 8 bases and J shed 5 bases, with 15 bases lying between them. Per germline, CDR1 SNHLY and CDR2 FYNNEI. The CDR3 spans 13 residues. The CDR3 coding sequence is TGTGCCAGCGTAGGGGAGGGGTTTTATGGCTACACCTTC. Translation: CASVGEGFYGYTF. The variable domain in full, completed from reference TRBV2 and TRBJ1-2, reads EPEVTQTPSHQVTQMGQEVILRCVPISNHLYFYWYRQILGQKVEFLVSFYNNEISEKSEIFDDQFSVERPDGSNFTLKIRSTKLEDSAMYFCASVGEGFYGYTFGSGTRLTVV.

The table lists this clone with a few counts. The chain is built from TRBV5-1 and TRBJ2-2; unclear D gene. The germline CDR1 and CDR2 sequences are SGHRS and YFSETQ. V lost 4 bases and J 1 base, leaving 5 bases between the germline ends. There are 13 residues in the CDR3. In nucleotides, the CDR3 is TGCGCCAGCAGCCCACAGAACACCGGGGAGCTGTTTTTT. Protein: CASSPQNTGELFF.

V is TRBV2 and J is TRBJ1-4; D ambiguous. Germline CDR1 is SNHLY and CDR2 is FYNNEI. V was cut by 6 bases and J by 0 bases, with 5 bases left in between. The CDR3 contains 13 residues. CDR3 coding DNA: TGTGCCAGCAGCCGTGCAACTAATGAAAAACTGTTTTTT. Translated, it gives CASSRATNEKLFF.

The chain couples TRBV6-5 to TRBJ1-6, with no clear D. The CDR3 is made up of 14 amino acids. Germline assignment: CDR1 MNHEY and CDR2 SVGAGI. V shed 2 bases and J shed 7 bases, with 9 bases lying between them. The CDR3 is CASSYGAENSPLHF. DNA for the CDR3: TGTGCCAGCAGTTACGGAGCAGAGAATTCACCCCTCCACTTT.

This clone came up once. V gene TRBV28 combines with J gene TRBJ1-3; possibly TRBD1 for D (6 bases). V was trimmed by 11 bases and J by 0 bases, leaving 23 bases between them. The CDR3 sequence is 17 residues long. Germline V gene data show CDR1 as MDHEN and CDR2 as SYDVKM. The CDR3 DNA reads TGTGCCGACCCCCCCCCACAGGGACCCTTCTCTGGAAACACCATATATTTT. It yields the protein CADPPPQGPFSGNTIYF.

The chain carries TRBV4-1 and TRBJ2-7; D is possibly TRBD2 (5 bases). The germline V gene has CDR1 MGHRA and CDR2 YSYEKL. The CDR3 is made up of 16 amino acids. V lost 4 bases and J 2 bases, leaving 18 bases between the germline ends. In DNA form, the CDR3 reads TGCGCCAGCAGCCTATTGGACTCCGCCCAAGCCTACGAGCAGTACTTC. It yields the protein CASSLLDSAQAYEQYF.

This clone appeared a few times. The CDR3 nucleotides read TGTGCCAGCAGCCCGACCCGGTGGACAGGGGTCCATGAGCAGTTCTTC. This encodes CASSPTRWTGVHEQFF. The chain joins TRBV11-2 to TRBJ2-1; TRBD1 aligns across 9 bases. The V gene end was trimmed by 5 bases and the J gene end by 8 bases; junction bases not matched to a gene: 13. CDR3 length equals 16 residues. Germline V gene lookup returns CDR1 SGHAT and CDR2 FQNNGV.

This chain uses TRBV5-1 with TRBJ2-5, with 11 nucleotides matching TRBD2. The V gene end was trimmed by 4 bases and the J gene end by 4 bases; junction bases not matched to a gene: 6. CDR1 is SGHRS, CDR2 YFSETQ, per germline. The CDR3 sequence is 15 residues long. The CDR3 sequence is CASSLSGGDAETQYF. The CDR3 DNA sequence: TGCGCCAGCAGCCTTAGCGGGGGGGATGCAGAGACCCAGTACTTC. The entire variable domain, with the rest obtained from reference TRBV5-1 and TRBJ2-5, is as follows: KAGVTQTPRYLIKTRGQQVTLSCSPISGHRSVSWYQQTPGQGLQFLFEYFSETQRNKGNFPGRFSGRQFSNSRSEMNVSTLELGDSALYLCASSLSGGDAETQYFGPGTRLLVL.

As to this clone: The sample contains more than one DNA sequence encoding this CDR3. The V gene is TRBV5-1, the J gene TRBJ2-1, with 8 nucleotides matching TRBD1. Germline V gene sequence: CDR1 SGHRS, CDR2 YFSETQ. After removal of 4 bases from V and 4 bases from J, the junction contained 4 bases not matched to a gene. CDR3 length equals 14 residues. For the CDR3, the DNA is TGCGCCAGCAGCCCCGGGACAGGATACAATGAGCAGTTCTTC. Protein: CASSPGTGYNEQFF. The whole variable domain, filled in from reference TRBV5-1 and TRBJ2-1, reads KAGVTQTPRYLIKTRGQQVTLSCSPISGHRSVSWYQQTPGQGLQFLFEYFSETQRNKGNFPGRFSGRQFSNSRSEMNVSTLELGDSALYLCASSPGTGYNEQFFGPGTRLTVL.

CDR3 residues: CASMRQGTGELFF. CDR3 nucleotides: TGCGCCAGCATGAGACAGGGCACCGGGGAGCTGTTTTTT. The J gene is TRBJ2-2, the V gene TRBV10-2, with TRBD1 identical over 7 bases. Germline CDR1 WSHSY, CDR2 SAAADI. CDR3 length: 13 amino acids. The V and J ends lost 7 bases and 4 bases, in that order; junction bases with no gene match: 3.

The V gene is TRBV5-1, the J gene TRBJ2-5; 9 bases are a match to TRBD2. V shed 0 bases, J shed 2 bases, and the junction held 2 bases outside the gene matches. The CDR3 is 15 residues long. Germline V gives CDR1 SGHRS, CDR2 YFSETQ. Written as DNA, the CDR3 is TGCGCCAGCAGCTTGGGACTAGCGGCTCAAGAGACCCAGTACTTC. Translated, it gives CASSLGLAAQETQYF.

This clone was observed a handful of times. The chain carries TRBV2 and TRBJ2-1; no reliable D call. V was shortened by 3 bases and J by 7 bases, with 13 bases between the two germline ends. The CDR3 has 14 residues. The germline CDR1 and CDR2 sequences are SNHLY and FYNNEI. CDR3 sequence: CASSDMGALNEQFF. In DNA form, the CDR3 reads TGTGCCAGCAGTGATATGGGCGCGTTGAATGAGCAGTTCTTC.

Here the CDR3 reads CASSATMPGSGQPQHF. The CDR3 coding sequence is TGTGCCAGCAGCGCGACTATGCCGGGGTCGGGCCAGCCCCAGCATTTT. V usage is TRBV5-8 and J usage is TRBJ1-5, with no clear D. Per germline, CDR1 SGHTS and CDR2 YDEGEE. The CDR3 has 16 amino acids. The germline V and J ends were trimmed by 4 bases and 7 bases, with 21 bases remaining between them.

The DNA of the CDR3 is TGTGCCAGCAGCTTAGCCGCAGCGGGGGGGCCTGATGAGCAGTTCTTC. Its translation is CASSLAAAGGPDEQFF. This sequence joins TRBV7-8 and TRBJ2-1, with 10 bases identical to TRBD2. V gave up 0 bases and J gave up 8 bases; unmatched junction bases: 7. The CDR3 is made up of 16 amino acids. Germline V gene lookup returns CDR1 SGHVS and CDR2 FQNEAQ.

On this clone itself: At one end, the junction sequence differs from germline, possibly due to a read error. V and J are TRBV19 and TRBJ1-1, with TRBD1 as a possible D gene (6 bases). The germline gives CDR1 LNHDA, CDR2 SQIVND (reference sequence). The CDR3 runs 12 residues. CDR3 amino acids: CASDRSNAEAFF. The CDR3 coding sequence is TGTGCCAGCGACAGGTCGAACGCTGAAGCTTTCTTT.

The V gene is TRBV7-6, the J gene TRBJ2-2; no firm D call. The V end lost 4 bases, the J end lost 4 bases, and 10 bases lay between the germline ends. Germline-derived CDR1 and CDR2 are SGHVS and FNYEAQ. The CDR3 length is 14 residues. The CDR3 nucleotides read TGTGCCAGCAGCTCCCCTGTGAGCACCGGGGAGCTGTTTTTT. As protein: CASSSPVSTGELFF. The full variable domain, its missing parts supplied by reference TRBV7-6 and TRBJ2-2, is GAGVSQSPRYKVTKRGQDVALRCDPISGHVSLYWYRQALGQGPEFLTYFNYEAQQDKSGLPNDRFSAERPEGSISTLTIQRTEQRDSAMYRCASSSPVSTGELFFGEGSRLTVL.

The V call is TRBV6-5, the J call TRBJ2-3; 9 bases map to TRBD1. This CDR3 has 15 amino acids. Germline V gene data show CDR1 as MNHEY and CDR2 as SVGAGI. V gave up 5 bases and J gave up 3 bases; unmatched junction bases: 6. CDR3 coding DNA: TGTGCCAGCAGTGGAACAGGGGGCTCTACAGATACGCAGTATTTT. Protein product: CASSGTGGSTDTQYF.

CDR3 in amino acids: CASSVSQGNGGYTF. CDR3 sequence (DNA): TGTGCCAGCAGCGTTTCCCAGGGTAACGGTGGCTACACCTTC. The rearrangement joins TRBV9 to TRBJ1-2; possible D gene TRBD1, 5 bases. Trimming took off 2 bases at V and 7 bases at J, with 15 bases between the two ends. Per germline, CDR1 SGDLS and CDR2 YYNGEE. The CDR3 spans 14 residues.

The chain combines TRBV6-5 with TRBJ1-1, with D uncertain. The CDR3 spans 11 residues. Trimming removed 6 bases at V and 4 bases at J, with 6 bases between. Per the germline V gene, CDR1 is MNHEY and CDR2 is SVGAGI. CDR3 protein: CASRRSTEAFF. The CDR3 DNA reads as TGTGCCAGCAGGAGGAGCACTGAAGCTTTCTTT.

This clone is a singleton in its sample. This chain uses TRBV6-6 with TRBJ2-3; 13 bases match TRBD2. V gave up 4 bases and J gave up 2 bases; unmatched junction bases: 3. Germline V lookup: CDR1 MNHNY, CDR2 SVGAGI (reference sequence). The CDR3 runs to 16 residues. CDR3 in DNA: TGTGCCAGCAGTTTAGGACTAGCGGGGGCCACAGATACGCAGTATTTT. Protein sequence: CASSLGLAGATDTQYF.

This clone was counted a few times. The CDR3 DNA follows: TGTGCCAGCAGCTTAGAAGCGGTTCCCTCCTACAATGAGCAGTTCTTC. It yields the protein CASSLEAVPSYNEQFF. This chain connects TRBV11-2 to TRBJ2-1; TRBD2 is a possible D gene (5 bases). The V gene lost 0 bases and the J gene lost 0 bases, with 9 bases spanning the gap. The CDR3 has 16 amino acids. Per the germline V gene, CDR1 is SGHAT and CDR2 is FQNNGV.

V and J are TRBV29-1 and TRBJ2-1, with 10 positions matching TRBD1. With V trimmed by 6 bases and J by 7 bases, 9 bases remained unmatched. The germline CDR1 and CDR2 sequences are SQVTM and ANQGSEA. CDR3 length: 14 residues. The CDR3 region has the DNA TGCAGCGTCTCCCATTGGGGACAGGGGAATGAGCAGTTCTTC. Amino acids: CSVSHWGQGNEQFF.

This clone was observed once. The chain employs TRBV2 and TRBJ2-2; D might be TRBD1 (5 bases). The CDR3 spans 15 residues. Germline V gives CDR1 SNHLY, CDR2 FYNNEI. Trimming shortened V by 7 bases and J by 0 bases, and 12 bases separated the two germline ends. The CDR3 reads CASTEHRTNTGELFF. In DNA form, the CDR3 reads TGTGCCAGCACTGAGCACAGGACGAACACCGGGGAGCTGTTTTTT.

The V and J genes are TRBV6-4 and TRBJ1-1; D remains unclear. The CDR3 loop spans 13 amino acids. CDR1 is MRHNA and CDR2 is SNTAGT in the germline V gene. Trimming stripped 1 base from V and 11 bases from J, with 14 bases between. In DNA, the CDR3 is TGTGCCAGCAGTGACTTTAACGGCGGAAGGGCTTTCTTT. Translation: CASSDFNGGRAFF.

The rearrangement uses TRBV6-5 and TRBJ1-6; D may be TRBD1 (5 bases). This CDR3 region has 16 residues. Germline V lookup: CDR1 MNHEY, CDR2 SVGAGI. V was trimmed by 4 bases and J by 10 bases, leaving 20 bases between them. CDR3 region: CASSLNGGLGYSPLHF. In nucleotides, the CDR3 is TGTGCCAGCAGTTTAAATGGGGGGTTAGGGTACTCACCCCTCCACTTT.

The CDR3 coding sequence is TGTGCCAGCAGTCCCCCGGGCAGGGTGCTCGGCTACACCTTC. This codes for CASSPPGRVLGYTF. J is TRBJ1-2 and V is TRBV28, with D maybe TRBD1 (5 bases). Trimming removed 5 bases at V and 8 bases at J, with 18 bases between. Germline V lookup: CDR1 MDHEN, CDR2 SYDVKM. The CDR3 runs to 14 residues.

This clone was counted a single time. The J gene is TRBJ2-7, the V gene TRBV11-2, with a tentative D call TRBD1 (6 bases). The germline V gene has CDR1 SGHAT and CDR2 FQNNGV. Trimming cost V 11 bases and J 2 bases, with 16 bases left between them. CDR3 length: 13 residues. CDR3 sequence reads: CASSWTDAYEQYF. In nucleotides, the CDR3 is TGTGCCTCTTCCTGGACAGATGCCTACGAGCAGTACTTC. Full variable domain (missing parts from reference TRBV11-2 and TRBJ2-7): EAGVAQSPRYKIIEKRQSVAFWCNPISGHATLYWYQQILGQGPKLLIQFQNNGVVDDSQLPKDRFSAERLKGVDSTLKIQPAKLEDSAVYLCASSWTDAYEQYFGPGTRLTVT.